Presented here are 12 T cell receptor beta chains from one specimen sequenced in a study of blood T cells in healthy people across ages. A second about 7 to 12 cycle PCR used barcoded and J-beta primers. TCRdb itself ran the 5' RACE reads through MiXCR, one entry per CDR3 protein. This table has 700,000 or so distinct CDR3 sequences, about 43% appearing once. Sequences were obtained from blood. The receptor source for this set is an elderly man in good health.

The V gene is TRBV5-1, the J gene TRBJ2-3; D possibly corresponds to TRBD1 (7 bases). This CDR3 spans 15 amino acids. The V gene's germline CDR1 is SGHRS and CDR2 YFSETQ. V dropped 6 bases and J dropped 2 bases, with 16 bases sitting between them. The CDR3 DNA reads TGCGCCAGCATACAGGGGACGGGGGCCACAGATACGCAGTATTTT. Its translation is CASIQGTGATDTQYF.

This clonotype came up a few times. V is TRBV5-1 and J is TRBJ1-4; D remains unclear. In germline, CDR1 is SGHRS, CDR2 YFSETQ. The CDR3 spans 14 residues. Trimming shortened V by 2 bases and J by 0 bases, and 5 bases separated the two germline ends. The CDR3 sequence: CASSFTATNEKLFF. The CDR3, as DNA: TGCGCCAGCAGCTTTACAGCAACTAATGAAAAACTGTTTTTT.

The V gene is TRBV5-1, the J gene TRBJ2-1; D assignment may be TRBD1 or TRBD2 (5 bases each). CDR1 is SGHRS and CDR2 is YFSETQ in the germline V gene. This CDR3 has 14 residues. Trimming took 2 bases from V and 10 from J, leaving 16 bases between them. This CDR3 is CASSFGTSYGEQFF. The CDR3 nucleotides are TGCGCCAGCAGCTTCGGGACCTCGTATGGGGAGCAGTTCTTC. Drawing the rest from reference TRBV5-1 and TRBJ2-1, the complete variable domain is KAGVTQTPRYLIKTRGQQVTLSCSPISGHRSVSWYQQTPGQGLQFLFEYFSETQRNKGNFPGRFSGRQFSNSRSEMNVSTLELGDSALYLCASSFGTSYGEQFFGPGTRLTVL.

This chain links TRBV7-2 with TRBJ2-6, with TRBD1 as a possible D gene (5 bases). The germline V and J ends were trimmed by 2 bases and 2 bases, with 7 bases remaining between them. Germline V gives CDR1 SGHTA, CDR2 FQGNSA. The CDR3 runs to 15 residues. The CDR3 protein is CASSLIGAGANVLTF. CDR3 DNA: TGTGCCAGCAGCTTAATAGGGGCTGGGGCCAACGTCCTGACTTTC.

The table lists this clonotype with many counts. This chain uses TRBV7-2 with TRBJ2-5; D is perhaps TRBD1 (5 bases). V was pared by 2 bases and J by 5 bases, with 9 bases between. CDR1 SGHTA and CDR2 FQGNSA come from the germline V gene. The CDR3 is made up of 13 amino acids. CDR3 DNA sequence: TGTGCCAGCAGCTTACCCCCAGGGGAGACCCAGTACTTC. This translates into CASSLPPGETQYF. The full variable domain, completed using reference TRBV7-2 and TRBJ2-5, is GAGVSQSPSNKVTEKGKDVELRCDPISGHTALYWYRQSLGQGLEFLIYFQGNSAPDKSGLPSDRFSAERTGGSVSTLTIQRTQQEDSAVYLCASSLPPGETQYFGPGTRLLVL.

This chain links TRBV24-1 with TRBJ2-3; no clear D gene. This CDR3 comprises 12 residues. Germline lookup yields CDR1 KGHDR and CDR2 SFDVKD. V lost 5 bases, J lost 4 bases, and 6 bases lay in between. DNA of the CDR3: TGTGCCACCAGTGTATTCCCAGATACGCAGTATTTT. This gives the protein CATSVFPDTQYF.

This clonotype appeared once. CDR3 sequence: CAIRPSGGAYEQFF. The CDR3, as DNA: TGTGCCATCAGGCCTAGCGGGGGGGCCTACGAGCAGTTCTTC. The rearrangement links TRBV10-3 to TRBJ2-1, with 12 bases that match TRBD2. The CDR3 spans 14 residues. V gave up 6 bases and J gave up 10 bases; unmatched junction bases: 7. CDR1 ENHRY and CDR2 SYGVKD come from the germline V gene.

This clonotype was observed at least ten times. The chain recombines TRBV6-1 with TRBJ2-3, with 10 bases identical to TRBD1. The germline CDR1 and CDR2 sequences are MNHNS and SASEGT. This CDR3 contains 15 residues. J gave up 1 base and V 6 bases, and 4 bases lay outside the gene matches. The CDR3 reads CASRTGTGGTDTQYF. The CDR3 coding sequence is TGTGCCAGCAGGACCGGGACAGGGGGCACAGATACGCAGTATTTT.

This clonotype was found once. The rearrangement links TRBV7-2 to TRBJ2-2; unclear D gene. The germline V and J ends were trimmed by 3 bases and 8 bases, with 7 bases remaining between them. The CDR3 sequence is 12 residues long. Germline lookup yields CDR1 SGHTA and CDR2 FQGNSA. The CDR3 DNA sequence: TGTGCCAGCAGCTTCAGCGCGGGGGAGCTGTTTTTT. Its translation: CASSFSAGELFF.

This chain uses TRBV19 with TRBJ1-5; no firm D call. Trimming took 5 bases from V and 3 from J, leaving 8 bases between them. Germline V gene sequence: CDR1 LNHDA, CDR2 SQIVND (reference sequence). CDR3 length: 13 amino acids. DNA of the CDR3: TGTGCCAGTAGTGACTGGGACAATCAGCCCCAGCATTTT. It codes for CASSDWDNQPQHF.

The V call is TRBV11-2, the J call TRBJ2-7; 7 bases map to TRBD2. The CDR3 runs to 15 residues. V lost 1 base and J lost 5; bases outside the gene matches: 8. CDR1 is SGHAT and CDR2 is FQNNGV in the germline V gene. CDR3 sequence reads: CASSLVGGRDDEQYF. The CDR3 DNA reads TGTGCCAGCAGCTTAGTAGGTGGGAGGGACGACGAGCAGTACTTC. Filled out from reference TRBV11-2 and TRBJ2-7, the complete variable domain reads EAGVAQSPRYKIIEKRQSVAFWCNPISGHATLYWYQQILGQGPKLLIQFQNNGVVDDSQLPKDRFSAERLKGVDSTLKIQPAKLEDSAVYLCASSLVGGRDDEQYFGPGTRLTVT.

The V gene is TRBV7-9, the J gene TRBJ2-5; D might be TRBD2 (5 bases). This CDR3 comprises 14 residues. The germline V gene has CDR1 SEHNR and CDR2 FQNEAQ (reference sequence). Trimming left V 5 bases short and J 5 bases short, with 15 bases between. The DNA for the CDR3 is TGTGCCAGCAGCGTAGTTGCTAGCCGGGAGACCCAGTACTTC. Translated, it gives CASSVVASRETQYF.